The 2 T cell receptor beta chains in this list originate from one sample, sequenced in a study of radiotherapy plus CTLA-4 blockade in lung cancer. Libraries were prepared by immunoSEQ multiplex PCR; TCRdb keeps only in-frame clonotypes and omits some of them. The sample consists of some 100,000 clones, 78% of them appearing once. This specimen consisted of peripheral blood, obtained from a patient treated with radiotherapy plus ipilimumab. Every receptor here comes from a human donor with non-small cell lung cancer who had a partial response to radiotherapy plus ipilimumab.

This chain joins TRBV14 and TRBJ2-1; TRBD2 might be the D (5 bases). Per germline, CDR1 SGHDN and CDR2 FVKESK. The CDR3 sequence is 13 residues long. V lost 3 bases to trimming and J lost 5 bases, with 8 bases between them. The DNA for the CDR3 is TGTGCCAGCAGCCAGGGAGTAAACAATGAGCAGTTCTTC. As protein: CASSQGVNNEQFF.

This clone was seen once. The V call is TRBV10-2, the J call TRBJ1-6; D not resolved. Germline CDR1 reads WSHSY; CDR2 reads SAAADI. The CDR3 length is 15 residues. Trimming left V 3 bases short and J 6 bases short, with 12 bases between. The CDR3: CASSEVRSSNSPLHF. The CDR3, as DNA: TGCGCCAGCAGTGAAGTAAGATCGAGTAATTCACCCCTCCACTTT.